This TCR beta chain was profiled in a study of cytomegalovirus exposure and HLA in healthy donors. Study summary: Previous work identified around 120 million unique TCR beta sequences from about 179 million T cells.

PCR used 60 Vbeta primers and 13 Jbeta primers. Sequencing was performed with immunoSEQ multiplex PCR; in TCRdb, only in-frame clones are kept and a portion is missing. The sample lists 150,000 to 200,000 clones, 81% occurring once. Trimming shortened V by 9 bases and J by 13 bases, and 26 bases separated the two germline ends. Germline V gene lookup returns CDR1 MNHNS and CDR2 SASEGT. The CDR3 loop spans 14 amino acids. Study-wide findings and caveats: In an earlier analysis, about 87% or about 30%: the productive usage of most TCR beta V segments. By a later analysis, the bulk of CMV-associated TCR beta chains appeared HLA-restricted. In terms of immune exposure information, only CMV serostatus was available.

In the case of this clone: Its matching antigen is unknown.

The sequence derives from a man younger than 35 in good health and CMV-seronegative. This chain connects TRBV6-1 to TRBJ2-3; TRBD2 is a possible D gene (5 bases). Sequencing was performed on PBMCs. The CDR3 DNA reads TGTGCCAGTAGAACCGATGTAGGCCGCGCGAGGGAGTATTTT. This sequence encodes CASRTDVGRAREYF.